This TCR beta chain was documented in a study of patients and donors after allogeneic stem cell transplantation. TCRdb reprocessed the RT-PCR reads with MiXCR, giving one entry per CDR3 protein. The data hold 70,000 to 95,000 distinct CDR3 sequences, with less than 5% observed a single time. The CDR3 has 13 residues. Trimming cost V 0 bases and J 10 bases, with 10 bases left between them. Per the germline V gene, CDR1 is SGHNT and CDR2 is YYREEE (reference sequence). This clonotype was recorded a few times. This sequence joins TRBV5-4 and TRBJ1-4; D gene unclear. The sequencing sample was made of blood, either unsorted or a sorted T cell fraction (not recorded which). The TCR was taken from a human donor who was either an allogeneic HSCT recipient or a stem cell or donor lymphocyte infusion donor (not recorded which). It is not recorded whose cells these are; they may come from a transplant donor. As DNA, the CDR3 is TGTGCCAGCAGCTTGGACAAAGGGAGAAAACTGTTTTTT. It specifies CASSLDKGRKLFF.